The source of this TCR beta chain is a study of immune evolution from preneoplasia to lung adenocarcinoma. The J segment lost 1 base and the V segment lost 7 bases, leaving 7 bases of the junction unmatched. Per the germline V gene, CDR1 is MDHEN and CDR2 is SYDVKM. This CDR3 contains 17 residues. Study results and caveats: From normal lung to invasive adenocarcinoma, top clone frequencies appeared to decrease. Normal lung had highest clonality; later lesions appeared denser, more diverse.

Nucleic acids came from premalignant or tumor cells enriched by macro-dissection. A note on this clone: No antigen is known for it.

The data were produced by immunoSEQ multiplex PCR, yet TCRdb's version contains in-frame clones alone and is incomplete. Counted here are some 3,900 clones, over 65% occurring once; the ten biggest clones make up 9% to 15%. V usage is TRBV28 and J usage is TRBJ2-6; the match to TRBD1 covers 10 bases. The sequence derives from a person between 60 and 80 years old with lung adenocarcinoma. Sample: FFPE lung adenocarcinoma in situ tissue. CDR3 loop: CASTTGTGASGANVLTF. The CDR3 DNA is TGTGCCAGCACTACCGGGACAGGGGCTTCTGGGGCCAACGTCCTGACTTTC.